This is a list of T cell receptor beta chains from one sample in a study of T cells in Graves' hyperthyroidism and ophthalmopathy. TCRdb reprocessed the multiplex PCR reads with MiXCR, giving one entry per CDR3 protein. This sample carries 270,000 or so distinct CDR3 sequences, around a quarter of them seen once, and the ten largest clones take about 30%. Sequenced input: blood. Source of these receptors: a man between 40 and 49 years old with Graves' hyperthyroidism that later progressed to Graves' ophthalmopathy. Each CDR3 is given with its conserved first and last residue. A D gene is named only where the DNA matches it firmly. Clone size is not always given. Where it is, it says once, few, many or a class for expanded clones.

J gene: TRBJ2-7
V gene: TRBV6-1
D gene: NA
clone size: NA
CDR3 protein: CASNAGVAYEQYF
CDR3 DNA: TGTGCCAGCAATGCCGGGGTTGCCTACGAGCAGTACTTC

J gene: TRBJ2-7
V gene: TRBV12-3/TRBV12-4
D gene: NA
clone size: many
CDR3 protein: CASSLALTRYEQYF
CDR3 DNA: TGTGCCAGCAGTTTAGCGCTGACCCGCTACGAGCAGTACTTC

J gene: TRBJ1-5
V gene: TRBV28
D gene: NA
clone size: many
CDR3 protein: CASKGGDQPQHF
CDR3 DNA: TGTGCCAGCAAGGGCGGTGATCAGCCCCAGCATTTT

J gene: TRBJ1-3
V gene: TRBV30
D gene: TRBD1
clone size: many
CDR3 protein: CAWSVLWDRTLSGNTIYF
CDR3 DNA: TGTGCCTGGAGTGTACTTTGGGACAGGACGCTCTCTGGAAACACCATATATTTT

J gene: TRBJ2-7
V gene: TRBV3-1
D gene: TRBD2
clone size: many
CDR3 protein: CASSQGLAGGKEDEQYF
CDR3 DNA: TGTGCCAGCAGCCAAGGACTAGCGGGAGGGAAGGAGGACGAGCAGTACTTC

J gene: TRBJ1-2
V gene: TRBV6-5
D gene: TRBD1
clone size: many
CDR3 protein: CASSYMETGADGYTF
CDR3 DNA: TGTGCCAGCAGCTACATGGAAACAGGGGCCGATGGCTACACCTTC

J gene: TRBJ2-7
V gene: TRBV7-3
D gene: NA
clone size: many
CDR3 protein: CASGIGGNYEQYF
CDR3 DNA: TGTGCCAGCGGAATTGGAGGGAACTACGAGCAGTACTTC

J gene: TRBJ1-1
V gene: TRBV19
D gene: NA
clone size: many
CDR3 protein: CASSMGRIGFTFF
CDR3 DNA: TGTGCCAGTAGTATGGGCAGGATCGGGTTTACTTTCTTT

J gene: TRBJ2-7
V gene: TRBV7-6
D gene: TRBD2
clone size: many
CDR3 protein: CASSLGLAGHEQYF
CDR3 DNA: TGTGCCAGCAGCTTAGGGCTAGCGGGTCATGAGCAGTACTTC

J gene: TRBJ2-2
V gene: TRBV11-3
D gene: NA
clone size: many
CDR3 protein: CASSLRGELFF
CDR3 DNA: TGTGCCAGCAGCCTCCGCGGGGAGCTGTTTTTT

J gene: TRBJ1-5
V gene: TRBV20-1
D gene: NA
clone size: many
CDR3 protein: CSARVRPGTYSNQPQHF
CDR3 DNA: TGCAGTGCTAGAGTGCGACCGGGGACTTATAGCAATCAGCCCCAGCATTTT

J gene: TRBJ1-1
V gene: TRBV6-1
D gene: NA
clone size: many
CDR3 protein: CASSDLVRWNLEAFF
CDR3 DNA: TGTGCCAGCAGTGACCTGGTTAGATGGAACCTTGAAGCTTTCTTT

J gene: TRBJ1-6
V gene: TRBV7-6
D gene: NA
clone size: many
CDR3 protein: CASSLTGTGSPLHF
CDR3 DNA: TGTGCCAGCAGCTTAACCGGGACTGGGTCACCCCTCCACTTT

J gene: TRBJ2-5
V gene: TRBV2
D gene: NA
clone size: few
CDR3 protein: CASSGRSQYF
CDR3 DNA: TGTGCCAGCAGTGGGAGGAGCCAGTACTTC

J gene: TRBJ2-7
V gene: TRBV7-9
D gene: NA
clone size: NA
CDR3 protein: CASSYTKGPTGEQYF
CDR3 DNA: TGTGCCAGCAGCTACACCAAGGGGCCCACTGGGGAGCAGTACTTC

J gene: TRBJ2-7
V gene: TRBV6-2/TRBV6-3
D gene: TRBD1
clone size: many
CDR3 protein: CASSRGQGLGSYEQHF
CDR3 DNA: TGTGCCAGCAGTCGAGGACAGGGGTTAGGATCCTACGAGCAGCACTTC

J gene: TRBJ2-5
V gene: TRBV6-1
D gene: NA
clone size: NA
CDR3 protein: CASTQGRHGETQYF
CDR3 DNA: TGTGCCAGCACCCAGGGGAGGCACGGTGAGACCCAGTACTTC

J gene: TRBJ2-5
V gene: TRBV7-9
D gene: NA
clone size: few
CDR3 protein: CASSLYFDREETQYF
CDR3 DNA: TGTGCCAGCAGCTTGTATTTTGACAGAGAAGAGACCCAGTACTTC

J gene: TRBJ2-7
V gene: TRBV15
D gene: TRBD1
clone size: many
CDR3 protein: CATSKPGQGIYEQYF
CDR3 DNA: TGTGCCACCAGCAAACCGGGACAGGGGATCTACGAGCAGTACTTC

J gene: TRBJ2-4
V gene: TRBV24-1
D gene: NA
clone size: many
CDR3 protein: CATSDPREGPKNIQYF
CDR3 DNA: TGTGCCACCAGTGATCCTCGCGAGGGGCCCAAAAACATTCAGTACTTC

J gene: TRBJ1-1
V gene: TRBV15
D gene: NA
clone size: once
CDR3 protein: CATSRDRAPNTEAFF
CDR3 DNA: TGTGCCACCAGCAGAGATCGGGCTCCGAACACTGAAGCTTTCTTT

J gene: TRBJ1-5
V gene: TRBV24-1
D gene: NA
clone size: many
CDR3 protein: CATRWGREGGNQPQHF
CDR3 DNA: TGTGCCACCAGGTGGGGCAGGGAGGGCGGCAATCAGCCCCAGCATTTT

J gene: TRBJ2-2
V gene: TRBV28
D gene: NA
clone size: many
CDR3 protein: CASRDVRELFF
CDR3 DNA: TGTGCCAGCAGAGACGTCAGGGAGCTGTTTTTT

J gene: TRBJ1-1
V gene: TRBV7-9
D gene: NA
clone size: many
CDR3 protein: CASSYFSGTEAFF
CDR3 DNA: TGTGCCAGCAGCTATTTTAGTGGAACTGAAGCTTTCTTT

J gene: TRBJ1-1
V gene: TRBV3-1
D gene: NA
clone size: once
CDR3 protein: CASSQETTYTEAFF
CDR3 DNA: TGTGCCAGCAGCCAAGAGACCACTTACACTGAAGCTTTCTTT

J gene: TRBJ2-7
V gene: TRBV4-1
D gene: TRBD2
clone size: many
CDR3 protein: CASSPGLAGVGSHEQYF
CDR3 DNA: TGCGCCAGCAGCCCCGGACTAGCGGGAGTCGGATCCCACGAGCAGTACTTC

J gene: TRBJ2-2
V gene: TRBV11-2
D gene: TRBD1
clone size: many
CDR3 protein: CASSLMQGQGGRELFF
CDR3 DNA: TGTGCCAGCAGCTTAATGCAGGGACAGGGGGGCCGGGAGCTGTTTTTT

J gene: TRBJ2-6
V gene: TRBV6-5
D gene: NA
clone size: NA
CDR3 protein: CASSYLYRSGANVLTF
CDR3 DNA: TGTGCCAGCAGTTACCTTTATCGCTCTGGGGCCAACGTCCTGACTTTC

J gene: TRBJ2-7
V gene: TRBV2
D gene: NA
clone size: many
CDR3 protein: CASSEGRFYEQYF
CDR3 DNA: TGTGCCAGCAGTGAAGGACGATTCTACGAGCAGTACTTC

J gene: TRBJ1-5
V gene: TRBV12-3/TRBV12-4
D gene: NA
clone size: NA
CDR3 protein: CASSLGEPQHF
CDR3 DNA: TGTGCCAGCAGTTTAGGCGAGCCCCAGCATTTT

J gene: TRBJ1-1
V gene: TRBV12-3/TRBV12-4
D gene: NA
clone size: once
CDR3 protein: CASSFEGSGAFF
CDR3 DNA: TGTGCCAGCAGTTTTGAGGGATCCGGAGCTTTCTTT

J gene: TRBJ2-5
V gene: TRBV5-6
D gene: TRBD2
clone size: many
CDR3 protein: CASSPLAGEGTQYF
CDR3 DNA: TGTGCCAGCAGCCCACTAGCGGGAGAGGGGACCCAGTACTTC

J gene: TRBJ1-1
V gene: TRBV6-1
D gene: NA
clone size: NA
CDR3 protein: CASSRRNPQVEAFF
CDR3 DNA: TGTGCCAGCAGTCGAAGGAACCCACAGGTTGAAGCTTTCTTT

J gene: TRBJ2-5
V gene: TRBV19
D gene: TRBD2
clone size: many
CDR3 protein: CASSIGRGTRGETQYF
CDR3 DNA: TGTGCCAGTAGTATTGGGCGGGGGACTAGAGGAGAGACCCAGTACTTC

J gene: TRBJ1-2
V gene: TRBV15
D gene: NA
clone size: many
CDR3 protein: CATSRDYGSGPTDSHTF
CDR3 DNA: TGTGCCACCAGCAGAGATTATGGTTCAGGTCCGACCGATAGTCACACCTTC

J gene: TRBJ2-4
V gene: TRBV11-2
D gene: NA
clone size: many
CDR3 protein: CASSPGGGVAKNIQYF
CDR3 DNA: TGTGCCAGCAGCCCCGGTGGGGGAGTCGCCAAAAACATTCAGTACTTC

J gene: TRBJ2-5
V gene: TRBV6-1
D gene: NA
clone size: many
CDR3 protein: CASSEVETQYF
CDR3 DNA: TGTGCCAGCAGTGAAGTTGAGACCCAGTACTTC

J gene: TRBJ2-7
V gene: TRBV4-1
D gene: TRBD2
clone size: many
CDR3 protein: CASSQVAGEQYF
CDR3 DNA: TGCGCCAGCAGCCAAGTGGCGGGAGAACAGTACTTC

J gene: TRBJ2-7
V gene: TRBV27
D gene: TRBD1
clone size: few
CDR3 protein: CASSFNRGHEQYF
CDR3 DNA: TGTGCCAGCAGTTTTAACAGGGGCCACGAGCAGTACTTC

J gene: TRBJ2-7
V gene: TRBV28
D gene: TRBD2
clone size: many
CDR3 protein: CASSLSASGYEQYF
CDR3 DNA: TGTGCCAGCAGTTTAAGTGCTAGCGGCTACGAGCAGTACTTC

J gene: TRBJ2-2
V gene: TRBV6-1
D gene: TRBD1
clone size: few
CDR3 protein: CASRRTGTANTGELFF
CDR3 DNA: TGTGCCAGCAGGCGAACCGGGACAGCGAACACCGGGGAGCTGTTTTTT

J gene: TRBJ2-7
V gene: TRBV7-8
D gene: NA
clone size: NA
CDR3 protein: CASSLVRRTKDYEQYF
CDR3 DNA: TGTGCCAGCAGCTTAGTACGGCGGACCAAGGATTACGAGCAGTACTTC

J gene: TRBJ2-7
V gene: TRBV19
D gene: NA
clone size: NA
CDR3 protein: CASIGSQAYEQYF
CDR3 DNA: TGTGCCAGTATCGGGAGTCAAGCCTACGAGCAGTACTTC

J gene: TRBJ2-7
V gene: TRBV6-1
D gene: TRBD2
clone size: many
CDR3 protein: CASRLGLAVSYEQYF
CDR3 DNA: TGTGCCAGCAGGCTGGGACTAGCGGTCTCCTACGAGCAGTACTTC

J gene: TRBJ2-1
V gene: TRBV12-3/TRBV12-4
D gene: NA
clone size: many
CDR3 protein: CASSLEAVYNEQFF
CDR3 DNA: TGTGCCAGCAGTTTAGAGGCAGTTTACAATGAGCAGTTCTTC